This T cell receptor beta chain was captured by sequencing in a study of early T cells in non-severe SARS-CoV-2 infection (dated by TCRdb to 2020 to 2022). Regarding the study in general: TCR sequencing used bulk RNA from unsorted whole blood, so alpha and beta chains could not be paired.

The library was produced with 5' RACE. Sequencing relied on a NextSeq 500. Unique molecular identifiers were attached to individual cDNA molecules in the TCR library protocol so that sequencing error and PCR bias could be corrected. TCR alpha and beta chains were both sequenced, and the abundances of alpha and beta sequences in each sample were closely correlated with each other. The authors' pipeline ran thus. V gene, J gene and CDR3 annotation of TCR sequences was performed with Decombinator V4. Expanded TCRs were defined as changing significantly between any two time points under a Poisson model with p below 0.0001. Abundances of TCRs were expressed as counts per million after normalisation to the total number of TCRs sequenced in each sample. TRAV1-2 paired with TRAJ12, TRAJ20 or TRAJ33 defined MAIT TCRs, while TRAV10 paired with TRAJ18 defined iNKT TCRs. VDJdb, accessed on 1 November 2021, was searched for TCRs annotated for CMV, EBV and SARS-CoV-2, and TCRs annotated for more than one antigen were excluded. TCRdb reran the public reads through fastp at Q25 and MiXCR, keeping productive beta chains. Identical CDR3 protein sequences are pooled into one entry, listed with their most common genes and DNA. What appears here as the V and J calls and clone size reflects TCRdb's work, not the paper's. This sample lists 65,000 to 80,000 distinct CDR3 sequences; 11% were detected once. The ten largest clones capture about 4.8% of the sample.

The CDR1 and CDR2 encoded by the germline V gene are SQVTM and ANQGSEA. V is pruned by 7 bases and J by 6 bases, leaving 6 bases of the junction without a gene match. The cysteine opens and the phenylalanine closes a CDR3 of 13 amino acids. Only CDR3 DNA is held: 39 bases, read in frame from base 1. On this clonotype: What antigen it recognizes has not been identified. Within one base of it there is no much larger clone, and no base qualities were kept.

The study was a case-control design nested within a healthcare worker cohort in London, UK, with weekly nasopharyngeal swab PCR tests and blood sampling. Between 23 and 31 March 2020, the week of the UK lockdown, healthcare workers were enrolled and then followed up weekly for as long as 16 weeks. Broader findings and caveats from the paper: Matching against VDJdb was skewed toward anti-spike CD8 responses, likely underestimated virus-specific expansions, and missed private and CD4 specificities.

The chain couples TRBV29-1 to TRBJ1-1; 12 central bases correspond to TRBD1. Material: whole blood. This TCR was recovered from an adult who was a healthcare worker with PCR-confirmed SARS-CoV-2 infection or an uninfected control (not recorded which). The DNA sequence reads TGCAGCGGATCGGGACAGGGGGCTTCTGAAGCTTTCTTT. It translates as CSGSGQGASEAFF.